The T cell receptor (beta chain) described here comes from a study of CD8 T cells in Susac syndrome. The RNA input was roughly 0.45 to 1 ug, and it was reverse transcribed with random hexamers. TCRdb processed the immunoSEQ multiplex PCR reads anew with MiXCR; each CDR3 protein has one entry. The repertoire includes some 190,000 distinct CDR3 sequences, over 85% of them detected once, and roughly 0.096% sits in the top ten. The V end lost 5 bases, the J end lost 3 bases, and 13 bases lay between the germline ends. This CDR3 contains 14 residues. Per germline, CDR1 MNHNS and CDR2 SASEGT. This sequence originates from a human donor in good health. The chain joins TRBV6-1 to TRBJ1-2; possible D gene TRBD1, 6 bases. The sample comprised CD4+ T cells from PBMCs. The CDR3 coding sequence is TGTGCCAGCAGTCTCGGGGAGGGGGACTATGGCTACACCTTC. Encoded protein: CASSLGEGDYGYTF.